These 6 T cell receptor beta chains came from one sample sequenced in a study of blood T cell repertoires in COVID-19. Libraries were prepared by immunoSEQ multiplex PCR; TCRdb keeps only in-frame clonotypes and omits some of them. This sample has some 360,000 clones, with roughly 87% found just once. The sequencing input was peripheral blood. The receptors were gathered from a woman aged 55-70 years with COVID-19, enrolled during active disease.

The chain carries TRBV14 and TRBJ1-6; D unclear. CDR1 and CDR2 from the germline V gene are SGHDN and FVKESK. The CDR3 contains 14 residues. V shed 1 base and J shed 4 bases, with 5 bases lying between them. The CDR3: CASSQVTYNSPLHF. As DNA, the CDR3 is TGTGCCAGCAGCCAAGTTACATATAATTCACCCCTCCACTTT.

This chain connects TRBV7-9 to TRBJ2-5; 9 nucleotides align to TRBD2. The V segment lost 5 bases and the J segment 5 bases; nucleotides outside the gene matches: 3. The CDR3 covers 13 residues. Germline CDR1 SEHNR, CDR2 FQNEAQ (reference sequence). The CDR3 nucleotides are TGTGCCAGCAGCCACGGGACTAGCGAGACCCAGTACTTC. It specifies CASSHGTSETQYF. The variable domain in full, with the rest retrieved from reference TRBV7-9 and TRBJ2-5, is DTGVSQNPRHKITKRGQNVTFRCDPISEHNRLYWYRQTLGQGPEFLTYFQNEAQLEKSRLLSDRFSAERPKGSFSTLEIQRTEQGDSAMYLCASSHGTSETQYFGPGTRLLVL.

J is TRBJ1-1 and V is TRBV7-2; tentative D call: TRBD1 (6 bases). CDR1 is SGHTA and CDR2 is FQGNSA in the germline V gene. The CDR3 contains 14 residues. Trimming left V 7 bases short and J 0 bases short, with 12 bases between. The CDR3 spells CASKGVEMNTEAFF. CDR3 in DNA: TGTGCCAGCAAGGGGGTAGAGATGAACACTGAAGCTTTCTTT.

A note on this clone: Other DNA sequences of this sample code for an identical CDR3. This sequence joins TRBV5-1 and TRBJ1-4; no definite D call. V gave up 3 bases and J gave up 0 bases, with 9 bases separating them. CDR3 length: 15 amino acids. Germline CDR1 is SGHRS and CDR2 is YFSETQ. CDR3 amino acids: CASSSQGATNEKLFF. The DNA of the CDR3 is TGCGCCAGCAGCTCTCAAGGAGCAACTAATGAAAAACTGTTTTTT.

The gene calls are TRBV28 and TRBJ1-5; no definite D call. Per germline, CDR1 MDHEN and CDR2 SYDVKM. The CDR3 consists of 15 residues. V lost 8 bases, J lost 4 bases, and 18 bases lay in between. The chain's CDR3 is CASGLTGRQNQPQHF. CDR3 in DNA: TGTGCCAGCGGCCTCACCGGCAGACAAAATCAGCCCCAGCATTTT.

Only a few counts were recorded for this clone. The chain couples TRBV7-3 to TRBJ1-2; 10 bases agree with TRBD1. Trimming cost V 1 base and J 5 bases; bases outside gene matches: 7. CDR1 and CDR2 (germline): SGHTA, FQGTGA. The CDR3 has 16 residues. The CDR3 region is CASSLRTGGSRYGYTF. CDR3 DNA: TGTGCCAGCAGCTTAAGGACAGGGGGTTCGAGATATGGCTACACCTTC.